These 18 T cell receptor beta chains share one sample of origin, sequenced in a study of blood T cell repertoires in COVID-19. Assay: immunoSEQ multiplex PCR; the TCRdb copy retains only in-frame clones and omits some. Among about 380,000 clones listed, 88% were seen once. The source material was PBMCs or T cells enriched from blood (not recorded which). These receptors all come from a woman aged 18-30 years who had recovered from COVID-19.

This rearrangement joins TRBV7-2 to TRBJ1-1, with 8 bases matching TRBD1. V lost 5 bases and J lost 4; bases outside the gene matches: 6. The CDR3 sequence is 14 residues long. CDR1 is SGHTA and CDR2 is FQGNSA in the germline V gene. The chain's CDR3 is CASSPQTGGTEAFF. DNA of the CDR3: TGTGCCAGCAGCCCCCAAACAGGGGGCACTGAAGCTTTCTTT.

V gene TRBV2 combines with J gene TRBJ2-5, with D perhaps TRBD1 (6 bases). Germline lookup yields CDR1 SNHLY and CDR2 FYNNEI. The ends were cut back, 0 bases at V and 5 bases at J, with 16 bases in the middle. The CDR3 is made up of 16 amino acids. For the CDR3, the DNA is TGTGCCAGCAGTGAAGCATGGCAGGGGCGAGGGGAGACCCAGTACTTC. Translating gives CASSEAWQGRGETQYF. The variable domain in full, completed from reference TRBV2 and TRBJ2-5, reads EPEVTQTPSHQVTQMGQEVILRCVPISNHLYFYWYRQILGQKVEFLVSFYNNEISEKSEIFDDQFSVERPDGSNFTLKIRSTKLEDSAMYFCASSEAWQGRGETQYFGPGTRLLVL.

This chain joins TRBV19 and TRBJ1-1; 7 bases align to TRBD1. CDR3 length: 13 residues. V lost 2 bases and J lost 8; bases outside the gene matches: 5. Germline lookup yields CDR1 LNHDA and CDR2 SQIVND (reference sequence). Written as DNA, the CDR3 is TGTGCCAGTAGTATATGGACAGGCGCGGAAGCTTTCTTT. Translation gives CASSIWTGAEAFF. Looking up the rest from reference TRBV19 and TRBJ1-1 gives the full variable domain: DGGITQSPKYLFRKEGQNVTLSCEQNLNHDAMYWYRQDPGQGLRLIYYSQIVNDFQKGDIAEGYSVSREKKESFPLTVTSAQKNPTAFYLCASSIWTGAEAFFGQGTRLTVV.

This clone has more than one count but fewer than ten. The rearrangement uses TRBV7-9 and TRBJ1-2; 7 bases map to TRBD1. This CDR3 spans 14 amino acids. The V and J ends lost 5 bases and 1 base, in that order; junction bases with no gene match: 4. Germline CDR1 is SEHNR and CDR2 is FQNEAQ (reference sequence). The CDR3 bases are TGTGCCAGCAGCCCGACAGGGATTAACTATGGCTACACCTTC. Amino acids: CASSPTGINYGYTF.

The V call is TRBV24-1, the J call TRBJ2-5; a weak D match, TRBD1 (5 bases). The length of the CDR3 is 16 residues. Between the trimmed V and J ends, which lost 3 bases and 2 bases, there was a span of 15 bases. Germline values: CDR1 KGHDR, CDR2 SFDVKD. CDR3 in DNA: TGTGCCACCAGTGATGTGGACGATAGGGGACAAGAGACCCAGTACTTC. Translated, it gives CATSDVDDRGQETQYF.

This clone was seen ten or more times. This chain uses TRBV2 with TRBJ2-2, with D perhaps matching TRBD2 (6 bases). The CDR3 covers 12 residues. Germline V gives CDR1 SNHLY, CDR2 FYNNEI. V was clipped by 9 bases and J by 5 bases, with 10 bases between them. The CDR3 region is CARSSDTGELFF. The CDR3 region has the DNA TGTGCCAGATCTAGCGATACCGGGGAGCTGTTTTTT.

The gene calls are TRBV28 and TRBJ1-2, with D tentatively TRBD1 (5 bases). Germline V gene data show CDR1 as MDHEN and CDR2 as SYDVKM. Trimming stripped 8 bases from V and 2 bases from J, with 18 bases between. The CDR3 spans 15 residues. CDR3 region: CASSGGNGINYGYTF. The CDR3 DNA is TGTGCCAGCTCCGGGGGGAATGGGATCAACTATGGCTACACCTTC.

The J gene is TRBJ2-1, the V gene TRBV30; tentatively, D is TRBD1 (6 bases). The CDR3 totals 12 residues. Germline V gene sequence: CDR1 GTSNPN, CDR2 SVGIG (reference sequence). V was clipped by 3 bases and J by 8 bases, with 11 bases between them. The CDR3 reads CAWSEQGYEQFF. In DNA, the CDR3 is TGTGCCTGGAGCGAACAGGGTTATGAGCAGTTCTTC.

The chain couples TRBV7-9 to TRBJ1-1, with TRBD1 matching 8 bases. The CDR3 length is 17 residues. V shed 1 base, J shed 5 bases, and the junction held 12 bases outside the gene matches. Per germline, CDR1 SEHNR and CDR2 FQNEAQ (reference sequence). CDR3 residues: CASSLVFFGQGMTEAFF. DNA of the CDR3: TGTGCCAGCAGCTTAGTTTTTTTCGGACAGGGTATGACTGAAGCTTTCTTT.

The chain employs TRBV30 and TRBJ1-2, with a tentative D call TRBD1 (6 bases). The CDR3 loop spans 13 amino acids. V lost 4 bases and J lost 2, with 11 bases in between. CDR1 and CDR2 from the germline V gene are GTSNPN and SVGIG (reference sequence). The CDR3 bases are TGTGCCTGGACAGGGGAGTTCAACTATGGCTACACCTTC. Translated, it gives CAWTGEFNYGYTF.

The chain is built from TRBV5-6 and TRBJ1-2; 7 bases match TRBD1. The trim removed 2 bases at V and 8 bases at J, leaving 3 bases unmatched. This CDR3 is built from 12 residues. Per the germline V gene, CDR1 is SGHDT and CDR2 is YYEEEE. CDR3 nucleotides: TGTGCCAGCAGCTTCCAGGGGGTAGGCTACACCTTC. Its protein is CASSFQGVGYTF. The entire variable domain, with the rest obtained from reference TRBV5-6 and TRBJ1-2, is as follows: DAGVTQSPTHLIKTRGQQVTLRCSPKSGHDTVSWYQQALGQGPQFIFQYYEEEERQRGNFPDRFSGHQFPNYSSELNVNALLLGDSALYLCASSFQGVGYTFGSGTRLTVV.

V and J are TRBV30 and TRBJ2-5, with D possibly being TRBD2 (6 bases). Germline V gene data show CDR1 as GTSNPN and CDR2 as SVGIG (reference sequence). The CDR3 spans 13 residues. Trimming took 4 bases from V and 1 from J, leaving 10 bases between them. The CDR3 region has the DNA TGTGCCTGGACAGGGAGGATCCAAGAGACCCAGTACTTC. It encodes CAWTGRIQETQYF.

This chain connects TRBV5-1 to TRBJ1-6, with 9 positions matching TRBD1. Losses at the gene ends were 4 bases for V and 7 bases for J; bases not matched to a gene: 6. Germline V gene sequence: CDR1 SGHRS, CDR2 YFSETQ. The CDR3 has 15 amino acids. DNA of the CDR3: TGCGCCAGCAGCCAACTAGGACAGGGGAATTCACCCCTCCACTTT. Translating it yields CASSQLGQGNSPLHF.

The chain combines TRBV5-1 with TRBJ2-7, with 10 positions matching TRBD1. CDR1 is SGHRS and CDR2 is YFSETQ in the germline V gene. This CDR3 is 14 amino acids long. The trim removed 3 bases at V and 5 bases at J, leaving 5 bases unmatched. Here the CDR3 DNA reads TGCGCCAGCAGCTCGGGACAGGGGAAGGACGAGCAGTACTTC. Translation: CASSSGQGKDEQYF. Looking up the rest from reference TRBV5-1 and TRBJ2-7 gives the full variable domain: KAGVTQTPRYLIKTRGQQVTLSCSPISGHRSVSWYQQTPGQGLQFLFEYFSETQRNKGNFPGRFSGRQFSNSRSEMNVSTLELGDSALYLCASSSGQGKDEQYFGPGTRLTVT.

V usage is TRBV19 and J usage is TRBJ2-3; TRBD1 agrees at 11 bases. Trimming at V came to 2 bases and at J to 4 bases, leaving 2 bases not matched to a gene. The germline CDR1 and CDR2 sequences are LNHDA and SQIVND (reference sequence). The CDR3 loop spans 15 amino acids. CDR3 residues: CASSIWTGGSDTQYF. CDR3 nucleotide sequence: TGTGCCAGTAGTATATGGACAGGGGGCTCAGATACGCAGTATTTT.

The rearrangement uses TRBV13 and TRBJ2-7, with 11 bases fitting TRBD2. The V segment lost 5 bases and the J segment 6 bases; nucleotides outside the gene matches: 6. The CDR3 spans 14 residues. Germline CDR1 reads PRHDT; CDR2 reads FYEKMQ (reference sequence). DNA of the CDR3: TGTGCCAGCAGCCGACCTAGCGGGGGGATCGAGCAGTACTTC. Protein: CASSRPSGGIEQYF.

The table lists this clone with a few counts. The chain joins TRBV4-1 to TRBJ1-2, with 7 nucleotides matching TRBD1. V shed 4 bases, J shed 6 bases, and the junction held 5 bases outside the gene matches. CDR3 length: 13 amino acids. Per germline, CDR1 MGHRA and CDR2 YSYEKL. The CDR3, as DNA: TGCGCCAGCAGCCCGGGACAGTCCCATGGCTACACCTTC. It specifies CASSPGQSHGYTF.

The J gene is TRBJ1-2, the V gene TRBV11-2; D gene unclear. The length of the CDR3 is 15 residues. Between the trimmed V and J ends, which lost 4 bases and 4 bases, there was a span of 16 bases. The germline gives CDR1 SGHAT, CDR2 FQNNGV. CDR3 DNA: TGTGCCAGCAGCTCGCCGGTCTATGAGGGCTATGGCTACACCTTC. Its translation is CASSSPVYEGYGYTF.